This entry lists 29 T cell receptor beta chains sequenced from one sample in a study of cytomegalovirus exposure and HLA in healthy donors (dated by TCRdb to the late 2010s). Libraries were made using the immunoSEQ multiplex PCR assay. The multiplex PCR relied on a mix of 60 forward primers for TCR Vbeta segments and 13 reverse primers for TCR Jbeta segments. The source is immuneACCESS, and TCRdb retained only in-frame sequences with V and J called. Part of the clones is not carried over; for the studies checked, unresolved V genes explain less than half of this, and the remainder is unexplained. Present in this sample are hundreds of thousands of clones, 85% of which were seen just once. 0.24% of the sample belongs to the ten largest clones. The sequenced sample was PBMCs. These receptors originate from a girl aged 2 to 10 in good health and CMV-seronegative.

This chain links TRBV27 with TRBJ2-7, with D perhaps TRBD2 (5 bases). The germline V gene has CDR1 MNHEY and CDR2 SMNVEV (reference sequence). This CDR3 is 15 amino acids long. V lost 3 bases, J lost 2 bases, and 14 bases lay in between. Here the CDR3 DNA reads TGTGCCAGCAGTTTTGAGGGTTTTAGTACCTACGAGCAGTACTTC. It translates to CASSFEGFSTYEQYF.

The genes are TRBV29-1 and TRBJ2-3, with TRBD1 matching 9 bases. V was clipped by 6 bases and J by 2 bases; unmatched bases: 9. This CDR3 spans 15 amino acids. The germline CDR1 and CDR2 sequences are SQVTM and ANQGSEA. CDR3 in amino acids: CSVASGTGYTDTQYF. The CDR3 DNA is TGCAGCGTCGCCTCCGGGACAGGGTACACAGATACGCAGTATTTT.

The chain uses TRBV27 and TRBJ2-2; D is uncertain. The CDR3 is 16 residues long. V dropped 3 bases and J dropped 7 bases, with 18 bases sitting between them. In germline, CDR1 is MNHEY, CDR2 SMNVEV (reference sequence). CDR3 sequence: CASSFIPKHGSGELFF. The CDR3 region has the DNA TGTGCCAGCAGTTTTATCCCCAAGCACGGTAGCGGGGAGCTGTTTTTT.

The CDR3 DNA is TGTGCCAGCAGCTACCCGACGCGGTCCTACGAGCAGTACTTC. Amino acid sequence: CASSYPTRSYEQYF. The chain carries TRBV5-6 and TRBJ2-7; D gene uncertain. The germline CDR1 and CDR2 sequences are SGHDT and YYEEEE. The CDR3 totals 14 residues. V dropped 3 bases and J dropped 1 base, with 11 bases sitting between them.

This chain links TRBV11-2 with TRBJ2-7, with TRBD2 identical over 7 bases. The germline CDR1 and CDR2 sequences are SGHAT and FQNNGV. V lost 4 bases and J lost 0; bases outside the gene matches: 3. There are 14 residues in the CDR3. For the CDR3, the DNA is TGTGCCAGCAGCTCGAGCGGGAACTCCTACGAGCAGTACTTC. Translated, it gives CASSSSGNSYEQYF.

V gene TRBV7-9 combines with J gene TRBJ2-7, with D tentatively TRBD2 (5 bases). Germline V lookup: CDR1 SEHNR, CDR2 FQNEAQ (reference sequence). The CDR3 totals 15 residues. The V gene lost 3 bases and the J gene lost 2 bases, with 14 bases spanning the gap. The CDR3 loop reads CASSFVVAGAYEQYF. Here the CDR3 DNA reads TGTGCCAGCAGCTTTGTGGTAGCCGGGGCCTACGAGCAGTACTTC.

This clone showed up just once. This sequence joins TRBV2 and TRBJ2-2; 7 nucleotides agree with TRBD2. Germline CDR1 reads SNHLY; CDR2 reads FYNNEI. Trimming removed 2 bases from V and 8 bases from J; junction bases left unmatched: 8. The CDR3 runs 15 residues. Here the CDR3 reads CASSEREDVWGELFF. The CDR3 nucleotides read TGTGCCAGCAGTGAACGGGAGGACGTTTGGGGGGAGCTGTTTTTT.

This chain joins TRBV7-6 and TRBJ2-5, with D hard to call. V lost 1 base to trimming and J lost 0 bases, with 12 bases between them. The germline CDR1 and CDR2 sequences are SGHVS and FNYEAQ. The CDR3 consists of 16 residues. This CDR3 reads CASSLGNRKHQETQYF. The CDR3 DNA follows: TGTGCCAGCAGCTTAGGGAACAGAAAGCACCAAGAGACCCAGTACTTC.

The chain's CDR3 is CASSPNRQGVTISNQPQHF. DNA of the CDR3: TGCGCCAGCAGCCCAAATCGACAGGGGGTTACAATATCGAATCAGCCCCAGCATTTT. The chain combines TRBV4-1 with TRBJ1-5; 9 bases are a match to TRBD1. Losses at the gene ends were 4 bases for V and 4 bases for J; bases not matched to a gene: 17. The germline V gene encodes CDR1 MGHRA and CDR2 YSYEKL. The length of the CDR3 is 19 residues.

The chain joins TRBV5-1 to TRBJ2-5; TRBD2 matches 11 bases. The CDR3 is 18 amino acids. V lost 0 bases, J lost 1 base, and 8 bases stayed unmatched. CDR1 SGHRS and CDR2 YFSETQ come from the germline V gene. Here the CDR3 reads CASSLVLAGGETQETQYF. CDR3 bases: TGCGCCAGCAGCTTGGTCCTAGCGGGAGGAGAAACCCAAGAGACCCAGTACTTC.

Regarding this clone: The junction departs from germline at one end; a sequencing error may be responsible. The chain combines TRBV5-1 with TRBJ1-1; unclear D gene. This CDR3 contains 13 residues. The germline V gene has CDR1 SGHRS and CDR2 YFSETQ. DNA of the CDR3: TGCGCCAGCAGCGCCTATTATAACAGTGAAGCTTTCTTT. It translates to CASSAYYNSEAFF.

The V call is TRBV25-1, the J call TRBJ1-4; tentative D call: TRBD1 (6 bases). The CDR3 length is 15 residues. The V gene lost 5 bases and the J gene lost 2 bases, with 12 bases spanning the gap. CDR1 is MGHDK and CDR2 is SYGVNS in the germline V gene. The CDR3 nucleotides read TGTGCCAGCAGTTCCTACAGGGTTACTAATGAAAAACTGTTTTTT. Protein: CASSSYRVTNEKLFF. Combining the CDR3 with reference TRBV25-1 and TRBJ1-4 gives the whole variable domain EADIYQTPRYLVIGTGKKITLECSQTMGHDKMYWYQQDPGMELHLIHYSYGVNSTEKGDLSSESTVSRIRTEHFPLTLESARPSHTSQYLCASSSYRVTNEKLFFGSGTQLSVL.

As concerns this clone: Other DNA sequences in the sample encode the same CDR3. This chain joins TRBV27 and TRBJ1-3, with D possibly matching TRBD1 (5 bases). Per the germline V gene, CDR1 is MNHEY and CDR2 is SMNVEV (reference sequence). Deletions cut 0 bases from V and 1 base from J, with 7 bases between. CDR3 length equals 15 residues. CDR3 coding DNA: TGTGCCAGCAGTTTATCCGGGGGGTCTGGAAACACCATATATTTT. Translation gives CASSLSGGSGNTIYF.

The V and J genes are TRBV7-9 and TRBJ2-2, with 8 bases fitting TRBD1. The V and J ends lost 5 bases and 6 bases, in that order; junction bases with no gene match: 11. CDR1 SEHNR and CDR2 FQNEAQ come from the germline V gene (reference sequence). The CDR3 is 16 amino acids. For the CDR3, the DNA is TGTGCCAGCAGCGCAGGACAGGGCCGGGGGCCCGGGGAGCTGTTTTTT. Translating it yields CASSAGQGRGPGELFF.

The chain employs TRBV7-9 and TRBJ2-1; D gene uncertain. The CDR3 runs 11 residues. Trimming pared 6 bases from V and 8 bases from J, leaving 8 bases between. CDR1 and CDR2 (germline): SEHNR, FQNEAQ (reference sequence). The CDR3: CASSFSDEQFF. The CDR3 DNA reads TGTGCCAGCAGTTTTTCCGATGAGCAGTTCTTC.

V is TRBV5-5 and J is TRBJ2-1; 16 bases line up with TRBD2. V gave up 4 bases and J gave up 14 bases; unmatched junction bases: 3. Germline CDR1 SGHKS, CDR2 YYEKEE (reference sequence). The CDR3 is 13 residues long. The CDR3 DNA sequence: TGTGCCAGCAGCGAGGGACTAGCGGGAGGGAAGTTCTTC. Translated, it gives CASSEGLAGGKFF.

The rearrangement links TRBV30 to TRBJ1-4, with TRBD1 identical over 10 bases. The V segment lost 1 base and the J segment 8 bases; nucleotides outside the gene matches: 4. Germline V gives CDR1 GTSNPN, CDR2 SVGIG (reference sequence). The CDR3 loop spans 14 amino acids. Here the CDR3 DNA reads TGTGCCTGGAGTGGGGACAGGGGCGACGAAAAACTGTTTTTT. The encoded protein is CAWSGDRGDEKLFF.

The chain is built from TRBV2 and TRBJ1-5; D perhaps matches TRBD1 (5 bases). V lost 4 bases and J lost 1, with 11 bases in between. Germline V gene data show CDR1 as SNHLY and CDR2 as FYNNEI. The CDR3 covers 15 residues. In nucleotides, the CDR3 is TGTGCCAGCAGTGTTTTGGGACTCAGCAATCAGCCCCAGCATTTT. Translated, it gives CASSVLGLSNQPQHF.

V is TRBV30 and J is TRBJ2-5, with D maybe TRBD2 (5 bases). The CDR3 loop spans 13 amino acids. The germline V gene has CDR1 GTSNPN and CDR2 SVGIG (reference sequence). V was clipped by 4 bases and J by 1 base, with 10 bases between them. The CDR3: CAWNLALQETQYF. CDR3 nucleotide sequence: TGTGCCTGGAACCTAGCCCTCCAAGAGACCCAGTACTTC.

The chain couples TRBV5-1 to TRBJ1-1; D possibly corresponds to TRBD1 (5 bases). The CDR3 runs to 14 residues. The V and J ends lost 4 bases and 1 base respectively, with 11 bases between them. Germline V CDR1 and CDR2: SGHRS, YFSETQ. CDR3 region: CASSRLQANTEAFF. In DNA form, the CDR3 reads TGCGCCAGCAGCCGGCTACAGGCGAACACTGAAGCTTTCTTT.

The V and J genes are TRBV5-1 and TRBJ2-1, with TRBD2 matching over 10 bases. With 0 bases clipped from V and 0 bases from J, the junction kept 6 bases outside the gene matches. Germline V lookup: CDR1 SGHRS, CDR2 YFSETQ. The CDR3 contains 18 residues. The CDR3 loop reads CASSLGSGRALSYNEQFF. Here the CDR3 DNA reads TGCGCCAGCAGCTTGGGAAGCGGGAGGGCCCTCTCCTACAATGAGCAGTTCTTC.

The chain recombines TRBV5-1 with TRBJ2-7, with 8 bases that match TRBD2. The CDR3 loop spans 15 amino acids. Germline V lookup: CDR1 SGHRS, CDR2 YFSETQ. The ends lost 3 bases at V and 0 bases at J; junction bases unmatched: 5. CDR3 in amino acids: CASSWAGGSSYEQYF. CDR3 DNA sequence: TGCGCCAGCAGCTGGGCGGGAGGCAGCTCCTACGAGCAGTACTTC.

J is TRBJ2-7 and V is TRBV12-5; 7 positions agree with TRBD2. CDR1 is LGHNT and CDR2 is FRNRAP in the germline V gene. This CDR3 comprises 15 residues. J gave up 4 bases and V 6 bases, and 12 bases lay outside the gene matches. Here the CDR3 DNA reads TGTGCTAGTGGCGGCTCGGGGGGAGCCTATTACGAGCAGTACTTC. Translated, it gives CASGGSGGAYYEQYF. The complete variable domain, with remaining parts taken from reference TRBV12-5 and TRBJ2-7, reads DARVTQTPRHKVTEMGQEVTMRCQPILGHNTVFWYRQTMMQGLELLAYFRNRAPLDDSGMPKDRFSAEMPDATLATLKIQPSEPRDSAVYFCASGGSGGAYYEQYFGPGTRLTVT.

This chain joins TRBV5-6 and TRBJ1-2; 7 nucleotides match TRBD1. The V and J ends lost 4 bases and 9 bases, in that order; junction bases with no gene match: 12. Germline V gives CDR1 SGHDT, CDR2 YYEEEE. The CDR3 runs to 14 residues. CDR3 amino acids: CASSPWRGRSRYTF. The CDR3 DNA reads TGTGCCAGCAGCCCTTGGAGGGGGCGATCCCGCTACACCTTC.

The chain links TRBV2 to TRBJ2-3, with a possible D match to TRBD2 (6 bases). Germline V gene lookup returns CDR1 SNHLY and CDR2 FYNNEI. This CDR3 comprises 18 residues. V shed 6 bases and J shed 0 bases, with 22 bases lying between them. CDR3 loop: CASRLERLSGTSTDTQYF. The CDR3 DNA sequence: TGTGCCAGCAGACTGGAACGTCTTAGCGGAACTAGCACAGATACGCAGTATTTT.

The genes are TRBV10-3 and TRBJ1-5, with TRBD1 matching 8 bases. CDR1 and CDR2 from the germline V gene are ENHRY and SYGVKD. Trimming cost V 1 base and J 2 bases; bases outside gene matches: 13. The CDR3 length is 19 residues. The CDR3 spells CAISELDDRGGLGNQPQHF. The CDR3 coding sequence is TGTGCCATCAGTGAGTTAGACGACAGGGGTGGGCTAGGCAATCAGCCCCAGCATTTT.

The V call is TRBV5-1, the J call TRBJ2-3; 14 bases map to TRBD2. Germline CDR1 and CDR2: SGHRS and YFSETQ. The CDR3 runs 17 residues. J lost 2 bases, V lost 5 bases, and 7 bases had no gene match. CDR3 residues: CASRFGLAGGPTDTQYF. The DNA of the CDR3 is TGCGCCAGCAGATTCGGACTAGCGGGAGGCCCCACAGATACGCAGTATTTT.

The chain employs TRBV5-4 and TRBJ2-1; TRBD2 is a possible D gene (5 bases). Trimming removed 0 bases at V and 0 bases at J, with 10 bases between. Per germline, CDR1 SGHNT and CDR2 YYREEE (reference sequence). This CDR3 spans 16 amino acids. For the CDR3, the DNA is TGTGCCAGCAGCTTGGATGGGGAGAGCTCCTACAATGAGCAGTTCTTC. It specifies CASSLDGESSYNEQFF.

This chain links TRBV29-1 with TRBJ1-1; the D is unclear. The CDR3 totals 12 residues. Germline V gene lookup returns CDR1 SQVTM and CDR2 ANQGSEA. With 7 bases removed from V and 2 bases from J, the gap between germline ends came to 11 bases. CDR3 amino acids: CSAVRLNTEAFF. The CDR3, as DNA: TGCAGCGCCGTGAGGCTCAACACTGAAGCTTTCTTT.